This T cell receptor (beta chain) is drawn from a study of beta chain features in type 1 diabetes (dated by TCRdb to 2017 to 2018). Background on the whole study: No differences in mean age, gender distribution, total cell number or subset yield were found between patients and healthy donors. A total of around 110,000,000 sorted cells were examined across all samples, and a strong correlation was observed between cell number per subset and RNA yield. In the study, TCRB repertoires of sorted circulating CD4+ T cell subsets from recently diagnosed type 1 diabetes patients were compared with those of matched healthy donors. Whereas all 30 or so donors provided naive and central memory subsets, regulatory and stem cell-like memory subsets were isolated from just 8 patients and about eight healthy donors. Overall study results and their limits: Shorter templates might be favored by PCR, yet because patient and control samples were amplified and corrected together, any such skew would affect both groups equally. Naive, central memory and regulatory TCRB repertoires appeared to be more similar among patients than among healthy donors. Because small numbers of individuals were included in the HLA sub-analyses, any influence of HLA type on TCRB rearrangement was left unresolved. At VDJ recombination sites, patients with type 1 diabetes made fewer insertions and deleted more nucleotides, a pattern implying thymic rearrangement abnormalities. Type 1 diabetes patients showed a moderate but significant shortening of TCRB CDR3 length in all four CD4+ subsets. Because cDNA was sequenced instead of genomic DNA, activated cells with high expression could be over-represented, although the groups did not differ in activation or CD3 levels.

The entire amount of isolated RNA was reverse transcribed using the High Capacity cDNA Reverse Transcription Kit, so the sequenced TCRB transcripts were expressed ones. Deep immunoSEQ sequencing was applied to naive, central memory and regulatory T cell samples, giving an average of roughly 3.5 million total reads per sample. Sorted cells were lysed in RLT buffer, and RNA was extracted using DNase-treated RNeasy Micro or Mini kits according to cell number. Each cell subset was processed separately to prevent cross-contamination, with patient and healthy donor samples processed together. TCRB sequences were amplified from cDNA with the immunoSEQ multiplex PCR, producing 87-bp fragments spanning the CDR3 region. Amplicons were sequenced on the Illumina HiSeq platform. Regarding the original processing steps: Synthetic template baselines were used to correct PCR bias computationally, reads within Hamming distance 2 were collapsed, and singletons that could not be merged were discarded. By aligning reads against IMGT, V, D and J genes, CDR3 length, and insertions or deletions at six rearrangement sites were assigned. Clonotype counts were normalized to sorted cell number within each subset before computing true diversity and Gini coefficients with the tcR R package. The overlap coefficient, calculated on TCRB nucleotide sequences, was used to measure repertoire sharing. As a proxy for the pre-selection repertoire, out-of-frame TCRB sequences from naive cells were analyzed. TCRdb retrieved this table from immuneACCESS and kept in-frame rearrangements only. Not all clones are present; in checked studies, unresolved V genes account for under half, and no reason is known for the remainder. From that table come the V and J calls and clone size; the DNA was used to work out D and trimming. The sample table records over 700,000 clones; about a sixth of these occur just once. 0.02% to 0.025% of the sample comes from the top ten.

Each donor gave one peripheral blood draw, around 100 mL on average, collected into heparinised tubes. Naive, central memory, regulatory and stem cell-like memory CD4+ T cells were sorted on a BD FACSAria II using a panel including CD45RO, CCR7, CD25, CD127, CD95 and CD27. All sorted populations exceeded 98% purity. Right away, PBMCs were isolated by Lymphoprep density gradient centrifugation and were stained directly, with no culture step. So that batch effects would be minimized, each experiment stained and sorted samples in pairs, pairing one healthy donor with one patient. From cysteine to phenylalanine, the CDR3 is 14 amino acids long. Only CDR3 DNA is held: 42 bases, read in frame from base 1. CDR1 and CDR2 (MNHNY, SVGAGI) derive from the germline V gene (reference sequence). Trimming removed 2 bases from V and 7 bases from J; the gene matches leave 0 bases unexplained. This clone was observed a few times. What antigen it recognizes has not been identified. Base qualities are not provided; no much larger clone lies one nucleotide away.

The V gene is TRBV6-6 and the J gene is TRBJ1-4; 11 central bases correspond to TRBD1. Sequencing used naive CD4+ T cells from blood. What this sample's cell subset or site label stands for: true naive CD4+ T cells. The source is a woman in her late teens or twenties in good health. The nucleotide sequence is TGTGCCAGCAGTTACGGGACAGGGGGTGAAAAACTGTTTTTT. It translates to CASSYGTGGEKLFF.